Each of the 26 T cell receptor beta chains below was sequenced from the same sample in a study of blood T cell repertoires in COVID-19 (dated by TCRdb to about 2020). Libraries were prepared through the immunoSEQ multiplex PCR assay. TCRdb carries this immuneACCESS record with in-frame sequences only. Its versions omit some clonotypes, under half of them owing to an unresolved V gene in the studies checked, with the rest unexplained. This sample holds more than 200,000 clones; under 90% were observed only once. The top ten constitute 4.2% of the sample. The sample was peripheral blood. Receptors originate from a man aged 55-75 years with acute or convalescent COVID-19.

The chain carries TRBV7-9 and TRBJ2-7, with 8 bases fitting TRBD1. The CDR3 is made up of 18 amino acids. From germline, CDR1 is SEHNR and CDR2 FQNEAQ (reference sequence). V trimming: 2 bases; J trimming: 4 bases; junction bases outside the gene matches: 16. DNA for the CDR3: TGTGCCAGCAGCTTAAGTTCGGCCGGGACAGGTTTCTTTTACGAGCAGTACTTC. This sequence encodes CASSLSSAGTGFFYEQYF.

This chain connects TRBV15 to TRBJ2-7; 10 positions match TRBD1. The CDR3 loop spans 18 amino acids. In germline, CDR1 is LNHNV, CDR2 YYDKDF (reference sequence). V dropped 1 base and J dropped 0; count of bases not matched to a gene: 9. The CDR3 reads CATSRAGQGVPSSYEQYF. The CDR3 DNA sequence: TGTGCCACCAGCAGAGCTGGACAGGGGGTCCCTAGCTCCTACGAGCAGTACTTC.

The rearrangement joins TRBV7-9 to TRBJ2-6; unclear D gene. The CDR3 has 15 amino acids. Trimming removed 5 bases from V and 0 bases from J, with 8 bases in between. CDR1 and CDR2 from the germline V gene are SEHNR and FQNEAQ (reference sequence). In DNA form, the CDR3 reads TGTGCCAGCAGCGCAGACTTCTCTGGGGCCAACGTCCTGACTTTC. This sequence encodes CASSADFSGANVLTF.

The chain's CDR3 is CASGMRGANTQYF. CDR3 nucleotide sequence: TGTGCCAGCGGAATGCGGGGGGCGAATACGCAGTATTTT. The V call is TRBV25-1, the J call TRBJ2-3; 8 bases are shared with TRBD2. Per germline, CDR1 MGHDK and CDR2 SYGVNS. The CDR3 runs 13 residues. The junction had 8 bases not matched to a gene; V was cut back by 8 bases and J by 7 bases.

The chain employs TRBV4-3 and TRBJ1-1, with D unresolved. CDR1 LGHNA and CDR2 YSLEER come from the germline V gene. CDR3 length: 14 residues. Deletions cut 4 bases from V and 2 bases from J, with 11 bases between. The CDR3 DNA reads TGCGCCAGCAGCCCAGGAGGGTTTAACACTGAAGCTTTCTTT. Translated, it gives CASSPGGFNTEAFF.

V is TRBV10-2 and J is TRBJ2-1, with 7 bases identical to TRBD2. CDR3 size: 15 residues. Germline V CDR1 and CDR2: WSHSY, SAAADI. V trimming: 1 base; J trimming: 7 bases; junction bases outside the gene matches: 7. DNA for the CDR3: TGCGCCAGCAGTGAGTGGGGGGAGGGCCGGAATGAGCAGTTCTTC. It yields the protein CASSEWGEGRNEQFF.

This clone appeared a single time. The gene calls are TRBV6-5 and TRBJ1-2; the match to TRBD1 covers 9 bases. The germline CDR1 and CDR2 sequences are MNHEY and SVGAGI. V was clipped by 5 bases and J by 4 bases; unmatched bases: 8. The CDR3 has 15 amino acids. For the CDR3, the DNA is TGTGCCAGCAGTAGAGGGGACAGGGTCGGCTATGGCTACACCTTC. Residues: CASSRGDRVGYGYTF.

The chain employs TRBV2 and TRBJ2-5, with D unclear. Germline values: CDR1 SNHLY, CDR2 FYNNEI. Trimming removed 2 bases at V and 2 bases at J, with 3 bases between. CDR3 size: 12 residues. In nucleotides, the CDR3 is TGTGCCAGCAGTGAACAGCAAGAGACCCAGTACTTC. As protein: CASSEQQETQYF.

V usage is TRBV19 and J usage is TRBJ2-1; D might be TRBD2 (5 bases). This CDR3 contains 15 residues. Germline CDR1 is LNHDA and CDR2 is SQIVND (reference sequence). V was pared by 5 bases and J by 1 base, with 12 bases between. The CDR3 region has the DNA TGTGCCAGTAGTCCTAGCAGCGAATCCTACAATGAGCAGTTCTTC. Its translation: CASSPSSESYNEQFF.

This chain joins TRBV27 and TRBJ2-1, with 7 bases fitting TRBD1. CDR3 length equals 15 residues. Germline CDR1 MNHEY, CDR2 SMNVEV (reference sequence). V lost 4 bases, J lost 6 bases, and 9 bases stayed unmatched. The CDR3 nucleotides read TGTGCCAGCAGTTCCCGGGACAGCGATCGCAATGAGCAGTTCTTC. It yields the protein CASSSRDSDRNEQFF.

This chain links TRBV18 with TRBJ2-1; TRBD2 agrees at 8 bases. The junction had 8 bases not matched to a gene; V was cut back by 1 base and J by 6 bases. Germline CDR1 and CDR2: KGHSH and LQKENI. The CDR3 is 16 amino acids. The DNA of the CDR3 is TGTGCCAGCTCACCACTAACGGCGGGAGGTTCCAATGAGCAGTTCTTC. Amino acids: CASSPLTAGGSNEQFF.

A single count supports this clone. The V call is TRBV6-2 or TRBV6-3, the J call TRBJ2-1; 8 positions match TRBD2. This CDR3 contains 16 residues. Germline V gene sequence: CDR1 MNHEY, CDR2 SVGEGT. V shed 6 bases and J 0 bases; nucleotides not matched to a gene: 7. CDR3 nucleotides: TGTGCCAGCAGCACCGGGGGGGCCAGCTCCTACAATGAGCAGTTCTTC. This codes for CASSTGGASSYNEQFF.

This chain links TRBV20-1 with TRBJ2-3; TRBD1 agrees at 9 bases. With V trimmed by 3 bases and J by 2 bases, 9 bases remained unmatched. The CDR3 spans 16 residues. Germline V gene sequence: CDR1 DFQATT, CDR2 SNEGSKA (reference sequence). The CDR3 region has the DNA TGCAGTGCTAGTAGGAGGACAGGGGCCTTCACAGATACGCAGTATTTT. This translates into CSASRRTGAFTDTQYF.

This clone has a single count. The V and J genes are TRBV2 and TRBJ1-1; 8 bases fit TRBD1. CDR1 and CDR2 (germline): SNHLY, FYNNEI. This CDR3 has 15 amino acids. J gave up 0 bases and V 7 bases, and 7 bases lay outside the gene matches. CDR3 protein: CASTIGTGMNTEAFF. CDR3 nucleotides: TGTGCCAGCACTATAGGGACAGGTATGAACACTGAAGCTTTCTTT.

The chain combines TRBV4-1 with TRBJ2-7; TRBD1 matches 7 bases. Germline CDR1 is MGHRA and CDR2 is YSYEKL. V shed 3 bases and J 2 bases; nucleotides not matched to a gene: 7. This CDR3 region has 15 residues. The CDR3 here is CASSHQTGSPYEQYF. CDR3 nucleotide sequence: TGCGCCAGCAGCCATCAGACAGGGTCCCCCTACGAGCAGTACTTC.

This clone was seen repeatedly, ten times or more. The chain carries TRBV5-6 and TRBJ1-2; 7 bases map to TRBD1. This CDR3 contains 16 residues. The trim removed 0 bases at V and 4 bases at J, leaving 9 bases unmatched. CDR1 is SGHDT, CDR2 YYEEEE, per germline. CDR3 amino acids: CASSLDQGGIGYGYTF. The CDR3 DNA reads TGTGCCAGCAGCTTGGATCAAGGGGGCATAGGCTATGGCTACACCTTC. The variable domain in full, with the rest retrieved from reference TRBV5-6 and TRBJ1-2, is DAGVTQSPTHLIKTRGQQVTLRCSPKSGHDTVSWYQQALGQGPQFIFQYYEEEERQRGNFPDRFSGHQFPNYSSELNVNALLLGDSALYLCASSLDQGGIGYGYTFGSGTRLTVV.

The CDR3 here is CASTKGGVYGYTF. The CDR3 bases are TGTGCCAGCACTAAGGGGGGGGTCTATGGCTACACCTTC. The chain links TRBV28 to TRBJ1-2; D is possibly TRBD1 (6 bases). The CDR3 contains 13 residues. Germline V gene data show CDR1 as MDHEN and CDR2 as SYDVKM. V dropped 7 bases and J dropped 4 bases, with 13 bases sitting between them.

The chain has TRBV7-8 and TRBJ1-1; 7 bases fit TRBD1. Germline V gene lookup returns CDR1 SGHVS and CDR2 FQNEAQ. The length of the CDR3 is 15 residues. J gave up 8 bases and V 5 bases, and 14 bases lay outside the gene matches. The CDR3 DNA is TGTGCCAGCAGCCCCCGACCGGGACAGCCCCTCGAAGCTTTCTTT. Its translation: CASSPRPGQPLEAFF.

J is TRBJ2-1 and V is TRBV11-1; 7 bases match TRBD2. CDR1 SGHAT and CDR2 FQDESV come from the germline V gene (reference sequence). The CDR3 length is 12 residues. V gave up 8 bases and J gave up 8 bases; unmatched junction bases: 6. The CDR3 spells CASHGGTDEQFF. For the CDR3, the DNA is TGTGCCAGCCACGGGGGGACGGATGAGCAGTTCTTC.

The rearrangement links TRBV9 to TRBJ2-2, with TRBD1 matching over 7 bases. Germline lookup yields CDR1 SGDLS and CDR2 YYNGEE. V was clipped by 3 bases and J by 4 bases; unmatched bases: 6. The CDR3 contains 15 residues. In DNA, the CDR3 is TGTGCCAGCAGCGACAGGGGTTCGGTCACCGGGGAGCTGTTTTTT. Translation: CASSDRGSVTGELFF.

J is TRBJ2-2 and V is TRBV2; weak D call: TRBD2 (7 bases). The CDR3 runs to 13 residues. In germline, CDR1 is SNHLY, CDR2 FYNNEI. V dropped 6 bases and J dropped 6 bases, with 11 bases sitting between them. CDR3 protein: CASSLGGAGELFF. In DNA form, the CDR3 reads TGTGCCAGCAGCCTAGGGGGGGCCGGGGAGCTGTTTTTT.

This clone was counted once. As DNA, the CDR3 is TGTGCCAGTAGAGTATCGGCCGGGTCCTACGAGCAGTACTTC. Its protein product is CASRVSAGSYEQYF. This chain links TRBV19 with TRBJ2-7; D not resolved. The V end was cut by 6 bases, the J end by 1 base, with 13 bases between. CDR1 and CDR2 from the germline V gene are LNHDA and SQIVND (reference sequence). This CDR3 has 14 residues.

This clone was seen just once. This chain links TRBV19 with TRBJ2-1; 13 bases agree with TRBD2. This CDR3 is built from 15 residues. From germline, CDR1 is LNHDA and CDR2 SQIVND (reference sequence). Losses at the gene ends were 7 bases for V and 7 bases for J; bases not matched to a gene: 7. CDR3 sequence: CASTTLAGGRNEQFF. DNA of the CDR3: TGTGCCAGTACCACACTAGCGGGGGGGCGGAATGAGCAGTTCTTC.

The chain recombines TRBV5-1 with TRBJ2-3, with 9 bases identical to TRBD2. Germline-derived CDR1 and CDR2 are SGHRS and YFSETQ. V shed 4 bases, J shed 4 bases, and the junction held 10 bases outside the gene matches. CDR3 length equals 16 residues. CDR3 region: CASSPRAGGPPDTQYF. The CDR3 DNA is TGCGCCAGCAGCCCGCGCGCGGGGGGGCCGCCAGATACGCAGTATTTT.

This chain links TRBV7-9 with TRBJ1-4; TRBD1 agrees at 8 bases. The CDR3 consists of 15 residues. V dropped 4 bases and J dropped 8; count of bases not matched to a gene: 9. The germline V gene encodes CDR1 SEHNR and CDR2 FQNEAQ (reference sequence). For the CDR3, the DNA is TGTGCCAGCAGCTCCCAGGGCAGGGGGCGAGAAAAACTGTTTTTT. Translating gives CASSSQGRGREKLFF.

On this clone: The same CDR3 arises from other DNA sequences in this sample as well. The J gene is TRBJ2-6, the V gene TRBV5-4; a weak D match, TRBD2 (7 bases). Between the trimmed V and J ends, which lost 2 bases and 5 bases, there was a span of 14 bases. The length of the CDR3 is 16 residues. From germline, CDR1 is SGHNT and CDR2 YYREEE (reference sequence). The CDR3 coding sequence is TGTGCCAGCAGCTTAAGAGGGGGGGTGCGGGCCAACGTCCTGACTTTC. The encoded protein is CASSLRGGVRANVLTF.